Below, 21 T cell receptor beta chains from the same sample are listed, as sequenced in a study of shared clonotypes between healthy human individuals. Measured with immunoSEQ multiplex PCR; TCRdb has only the in-frame clones, and not every one. The table shows millions of clones, with 95% occurring only once. Material for sequencing was naive CD4+ T cells sorted from blood. Subset: CD45RA+ positively selected. These receptors were taken from a man between 18 and 35 years old in good health.

This clone has just one count. V and J are TRBV28 and TRBJ1-1, with 7 bases identical to TRBD1. Germline assignment: CDR1 MDHEN and CDR2 SYDVKM. The CDR3 sequence is 12 residues long. With V trimmed by 10 bases and J by 7 bases, 9 bases remained unmatched. Here the CDR3 DNA reads TGTGCCACCCACGGACAGGTCGATGAAGCTTTCTTT. Translation: CATHGQVDEAFF.

About this clone itself: This same CDR3 is encoded by further DNA sequences in the sample. The chain is built from TRBV5-1 and TRBJ2-2; D remains ambiguous. The germline CDR1 and CDR2 sequences are SGHRS and YFSETQ. The V end was cut by 4 bases, the J end by 1 base, with 8 bases between. The CDR3 runs 14 residues. CDR3: CASSLRQNTGELFF. The CDR3 DNA is TGCGCCAGCAGCCTTCGGCAGAACACCGGGGAGCTGTTTTTT.

In this sample, this clone turned up once. The chain recombines TRBV2 with TRBJ1-5; tentatively, D is TRBD1 (5 bases). Trimming removed 6 bases at V and 1 base at J, with 13 bases between. Germline V gene data show CDR1 as SNHLY and CDR2 as FYNNEI. The CDR3 is 15 residues long. The CDR3 sequence: CASSLGGESNQPQHF. In DNA, the CDR3 is TGTGCCAGCAGCCTCGGGGGGGAAAGCAATCAGCCCCAGCATTTT.

The CDR3 reads CASSMGQEPYEQYF. In nucleotides, the CDR3 is TGTGCCAGCAGCATGGGACAGGAGCCCTACGAGCAGTACTTC. The genes are TRBV9 and TRBJ2-7, with TRBD1 identical over 8 bases. CDR1 is SGDLS and CDR2 is YYNGEE in the germline V gene. V lost 4 bases and J lost 2; bases outside the gene matches: 5. This CDR3 contains 14 residues.

This clone was seen only a few times. This chain links TRBV25-1 with TRBJ1-5; D is perhaps TRBD1 (6 bases). Germline CDR1 is MGHDK and CDR2 is SYGVNS. The CDR3 contains 17 residues. Trimming took 0 bases from V and 0 from J, leaving 12 bases between them. The CDR3 sequence: CASSEYIRGGSNQPQHF. DNA of the CDR3: TGTGCCAGCAGTGAATATATCAGGGGAGGTAGCAATCAGCCCCAGCATTTT. Drawing the rest from reference TRBV25-1 and TRBJ1-5, the complete variable domain is EADIYQTPRYLVIGTGKKITLECSQTMGHDKMYWYQQDPGMELHLIHYSYGVNSTEKGDLSSESTVSRIRTEHFPLTLESARPSHTSQYLCASSEYIRGGSNQPQHFGDGTRLSIL.

The chain joins TRBV10-3 to TRBJ1-2; D remains unclear. CDR3 length: 12 residues. Trimming took 2 bases from V and 6 from J, leaving 7 bases between them. The V gene's germline CDR1 is ENHRY and CDR2 SYGVKD. The CDR3 DNA is TGTGCCATCAGTGAGCGGGAGGATGGCTACACCTTC. Translating gives CAISEREDGYTF.

The J gene is TRBJ1-3, the V gene TRBV7-2; possibly TRBD1 for D (6 bases). The CDR3 sequence is 15 residues long. V lost 3 bases and J 0 bases, leaving 9 bases between the germline ends. Germline CDR1 reads SGHTA; CDR2 reads FQGNSA. The CDR3 DNA follows: TGTGCCAGCAGCTTCGGGACAAACTCTGGAAACACCATATATTTT. Its protein product is CASSFGTNSGNTIYF.

Of note for this clone: Other DNA sequences of this sample code for an identical CDR3. The chain uses TRBV14 and TRBJ2-7; the match to TRBD1 covers 7 bases. Per the germline V gene, CDR1 is SGHDN and CDR2 is FVKESK. After removal of 3 bases from V and 0 bases from J, the junction contained 5 bases not matched to a gene. This CDR3 contains 15 residues. The CDR3: CASSQPGQASYEQYF. The CDR3 DNA reads as TGTGCCAGCAGCCAGCCCGGACAGGCCTCCTACGAGCAGTACTTC.

This chain uses TRBV6-1 with TRBJ1-3; D remains unclear. Germline CDR1 and CDR2: MNHNS and SASEGT. There are 18 residues in the CDR3. The ends were cut back, 1 base at V and 2 bases at J, with 18 bases in the middle. CDR3 sequence reads: CASSEERWPQEPGNTIYF. The DNA for the CDR3 is TGTGCCAGCAGTGAAGAAAGGTGGCCCCAGGAGCCTGGAAACACCATATATTTT.

The rearrangement joins TRBV7-2 to TRBJ1-1, with a tentative D call TRBD1 (5 bases). The CDR3 is 14 amino acids. Trimming removed 2 bases at V and 7 bases at J, with 14 bases between. The germline CDR1 and CDR2 sequences are SGHTA and FQGNSA. The CDR3 sequence: CASSLPPRAGEAFF. CDR3 nucleotide sequence: TGTGCCAGCAGCTTACCCCCCAGGGCCGGTGAAGCTTTCTTT.

The chain carries TRBV10-3 and TRBJ1-3, with 10 bases fitting TRBD1. The germline V gene has CDR1 ENHRY and CDR2 SYGVKD. V gave up 7 bases and J gave up 8 bases; unmatched junction bases: 2. The CDR3 contains 12 residues. CDR3 residues: CAIMGQGYTIYF. Here the CDR3 DNA reads TGTGCCATCATGGGACAGGGGTACACCATATATTTT.

In regard to this clone: Other DNA sequences from this sample encode an identical CDR3 as well. This sequence joins TRBV5-6 and TRBJ2-5; 7 bases are shared with TRBD1. With 2 bases clipped from V and 1 base from J, the junction kept 2 bases outside the gene matches. Germline lookup yields CDR1 SGHDT and CDR2 YYEEEE. This CDR3 has 14 amino acids. CDR3 nucleotides: TGTGCCAGCAGCTTCCGGGACAGCCAAGAGACCCAGTACTTC. It is translated as CASSFRDSQETQYF.

V and J are TRBV5-1 and TRBJ2-5; D is tentatively TRBD1 or TRBD2 (6 bases each). The CDR3 runs 14 residues. Germline CDR1 reads SGHRS; CDR2 reads YFSETQ. Trimming pared 0 bases from V and 6 bases from J, leaving 12 bases between. CDR3 DNA: TGCGCCAGCAGCTTGGATCCGGGGGCCAAGACCCAGTACTTC. It is translated as CASSLDPGAKTQYF.

The rearrangement uses TRBV7-8 and TRBJ2-3, with TRBD2 matching 14 bases. The CDR3 contains 19 residues. The germline V gene encodes CDR1 SGHVS and CDR2 FQNEAQ. The trim removed 3 bases at V and 1 base at J, leaving 9 bases unmatched. The CDR3 here is CASSLGGTSGGGGTDTQYF. Here the CDR3 DNA reads TGTGCCAGCAGCTTGGGAGGGACTAGCGGGGGAGGGGGCACAGATACGCAGTATTTT.

This chain links TRBV10-1 with TRBJ1-6; D is ambiguous. The V gene's germline CDR1 is WNHNN and CDR2 SYGVQD (reference sequence). Between the trimmed V and J ends, which lost 4 bases and 4 bases, there was a span of 2 bases. The CDR3 has 12 residues. The CDR3 sequence: CASSGYNSPLHF. The CDR3 DNA sequence: TGCGCCAGCAGTGGGTATAATTCACCCCTCCACTTT.

This chain uses TRBV29-1 with TRBJ2-2; tentative D call: TRBD1 (5 bases). CDR3 length: 14 amino acids. Germline CDR1 is SQVTM and CDR2 is ANQGSEA. V was cut by 1 base and J by 2 bases, with 8 bases left in between. This CDR3 is CSVEGRDNTGELFF. The CDR3 nucleotides are TGCAGCGTTGAAGGCAGGGATAACACCGGGGAGCTGTTTTTT.

The chain recombines TRBV27 with TRBJ1-6, with TRBD1 as a possible D gene (6 bases). V was trimmed by 6 bases and J by 8 bases, leaving 17 bases between them. Germline V CDR1 and CDR2: MNHEY, SMNVEV (reference sequence). This CDR3 is 15 amino acids long. DNA of the CDR3: TGTGCCAGCAGCCTAGGGCCAGGGGTCGATTCACCCCTCCACTTT. It specifies CASSLGPGVDSPLHF.

V gene TRBV30 combines with J gene TRBJ2-3; D not resolved. The CDR3 consists of 13 residues. The V end lost 0 bases, the J end lost 2 bases, and 6 bases lay between the germline ends. Germline V gene data show CDR1 as GTSNPN and CDR2 as SVGIG (reference sequence). In DNA form, the CDR3 reads TGTGCCTGGAGTGTAGTCTCCACAGATACGCAGTATTTT. This gives the protein CAWSVVSTDTQYF.

This rearrangement joins TRBV7-8 to TRBJ2-1; D is possibly TRBD1 or TRBD2 (5 bases each). The V gene's germline CDR1 is SGHVS and CDR2 FQNEAQ. V was clipped by 4 bases and J by 3 bases, with 16 bases between them. This CDR3 region has 16 residues. The CDR3 DNA reads TGTGCCAGCAGCTCAAGGGTCCTGGGGGTCTACAATGAGCAGTTCTTC. Translation: CASSSRVLGVYNEQFF.

The gene calls are TRBV6-1 and TRBJ2-7, with 11 positions matching TRBD1. The V and J ends lost 7 bases and 6 bases, in that order; junction bases with no gene match: 8. The CDR3 is 14 amino acids. Germline CDR1 reads MNHNS; CDR2 reads SASEGT. The CDR3: CASNESGTGGEQYF. Here the CDR3 DNA reads TGTGCCAGCAATGAGAGCGGGACAGGGGGCGAGCAGTACTTC.

As DNA, the CDR3 is TGTGCCAGCAGTTCTTACGGACAGGGCGGGGGTGAAGCTTTCTTT. Translation gives CASSSYGQGGGEAFF. The chain employs TRBV6-5 and TRBJ1-1, with TRBD1 matching 8 bases. CDR3 length: 15 residues. J gave up 7 bases and V 4 bases, and 11 bases lay outside the gene matches. In germline, CDR1 is MNHEY, CDR2 SVGAGI.